The 7 T cell receptor beta chains reported below all come from one sample, sequenced in a study of blood T cells in healthy people across ages (dated by TCRdb to between 2015 and 2016). The receptor library was made with 5' RACE. Sequencing was performed on an Illumina HiSeq 2500. The second PCR ran for about 6 to 11 cycles and used a J-beta primer mix along with a sample-barcoded 5' primer. The public reads were run again by TCRdb, first through fastp at Q25 and then through MiXCR, and only productive beta chains were kept. Rows with a matching CDR3 protein are joined into one entry that keeps the most common DNA and genes. The sample yields about 680,000 distinct CDR3 sequences; around 48% were counted once. The ten largest clones take up about 32% of the sample. The sequenced material came from blood. These receptor sequences come from a woman aged 60-70 years in good health.

This chain joins TRBV3-1 and TRBJ1-1; 11 positions agree with TRBD1. Per the germline V gene, CDR1 is LGHDT and CDR2 is YNNKEL (reference sequence). The CDR3 runs to 15 residues. After removal of 1 base from V and 7 bases from J, the junction contained 5 bases not matched to a gene. The chain's CDR3 is CASSQVGTGGFEAFF. Here the CDR3 DNA reads TGTGCCAGCAGCCAAGTAGGGACAGGGGGTTTTGAAGCTTTCTTT.

This clonotype has a count of ten or more. The chain is built from TRBV10-3 and TRBJ2-1; D is possibly TRBD1 (5 bases). Germline V gene data show CDR1 as ENHRY and CDR2 as SYGVKD. There are 16 residues in the CDR3. Trimming took off 11 bases at V and 3 bases at J, with 23 bases between the two ends. CDR3 nucleotide sequence: TGTGCCTTCGCCCCGGGTCAGGGTGCCGACTACAATGAGCAGTTCTTC. This translates into CAFAPGQGADYNEQFF.

This clonotype has only a few counts. The chain employs TRBV27 and TRBJ2-7, with D maybe TRBD2 (6 bases). V lost 2 bases and J lost 3, with 11 bases in between. Germline V gene data show CDR1 as MNHEY and CDR2 as SMNVEV (reference sequence). This CDR3 region has 14 residues. CDR3 loop: CASSLQGGLYEQYF. CDR3 nucleotides: TGTGCCAGCAGTTTACAAGGAGGGCTCTACGAGCAGTACTTC.

The V and J genes are TRBV6-1 and TRBJ2-7; no clear D. Germline loops: CDR1 MNHNS, CDR2 SASEGT. Trimming shortened V by 7 bases and J by 2 bases, and 18 bases separated the two germline ends. The CDR3 sequence is 15 residues long. Here the CDR3 reads CASTEGVSSAYEQYF. CDR3 in DNA: TGTGCCAGCACCGAAGGCGTCTCCTCGGCCTACGAGCAGTACTTC.

The chain links TRBV6-2 or TRBV6-3 to TRBJ2-7, with D maybe TRBD1 (5 bases). This CDR3 is 14 amino acids long. V was clipped by 0 bases and J by 6 bases, with 12 bases between them. In germline, CDR1 is MNHEY, CDR2 SVGEGT. The CDR3 DNA reads TGTGCCAGCAGTTACTCCCTCCAGGGCCCCGAGCAGTACTTC. This gives the protein CASSYSLQGPEQYF.

The V gene is TRBV9, the J gene TRBJ2-1, with no clear D. Trimming left V 0 bases short and J 8 bases short, with 15 bases between. This CDR3 comprises 15 residues. Per germline, CDR1 SGDLS and CDR2 YYNGEE. CDR3 in amino acids: CASSVAKGLGDEQFF. CDR3 nucleotide sequence: TGTGCCAGCAGCGTAGCCAAGGGTTTAGGAGATGAGCAGTTCTTC.

In the case of this clonotype: Germline is not matched at one junction end, which may reflect a read error. The chain uses TRBV7-2 and TRBJ2-1; 11 nucleotides align to TRBD2. Germline V gives CDR1 SGHTA, CDR2 FQGNSA. The CDR3 loop spans 16 amino acids. The CDR3 DNA is TGTGCCAGCAGCCAGGGCCTAGCGGGAGGTATGCGAGAGCGGTTCTTC. Its translation: CASSQGLAGGMRERFF.